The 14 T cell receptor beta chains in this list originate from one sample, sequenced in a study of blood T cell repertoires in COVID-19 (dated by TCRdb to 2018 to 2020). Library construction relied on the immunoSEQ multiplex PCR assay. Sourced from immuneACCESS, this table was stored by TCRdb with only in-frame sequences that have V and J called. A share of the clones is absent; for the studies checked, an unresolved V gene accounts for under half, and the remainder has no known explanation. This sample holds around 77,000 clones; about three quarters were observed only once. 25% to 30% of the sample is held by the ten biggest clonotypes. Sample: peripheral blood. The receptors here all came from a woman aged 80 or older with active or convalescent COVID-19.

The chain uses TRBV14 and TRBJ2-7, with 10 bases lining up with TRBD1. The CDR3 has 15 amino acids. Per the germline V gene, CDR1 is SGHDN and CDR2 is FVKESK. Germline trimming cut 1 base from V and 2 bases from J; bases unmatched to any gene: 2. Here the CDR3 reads CASSQADRGTYEQYF. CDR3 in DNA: TGTGCCAGCAGCCAAGCGGACAGGGGGACCTACGAGCAGTACTTC. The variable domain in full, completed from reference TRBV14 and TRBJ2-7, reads EAGVTQFPSHSVIEKGQTVTLRCDPISGHDNLYWYRRVMGKEIKFLLHFVKESKQDESGMPNNRFLAERTGGTYSTLKVQPAELEDSGVYFCASSQADRGTYEQYFGPGTRLTVT.

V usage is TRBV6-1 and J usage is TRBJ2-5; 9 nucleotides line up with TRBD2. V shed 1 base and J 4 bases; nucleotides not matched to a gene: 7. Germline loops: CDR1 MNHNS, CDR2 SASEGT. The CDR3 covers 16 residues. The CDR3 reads CASSEGRTSVGETQYF. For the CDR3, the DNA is TGTGCCAGCAGTGAAGGTCGGACTAGCGTAGGAGAGACCCAGTACTTC.

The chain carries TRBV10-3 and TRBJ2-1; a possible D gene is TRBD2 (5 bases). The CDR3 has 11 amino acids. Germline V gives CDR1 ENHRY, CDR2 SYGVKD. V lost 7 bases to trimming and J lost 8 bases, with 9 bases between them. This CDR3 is CAIKGGDEQFF. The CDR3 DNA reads TGTGCCATCAAAGGAGGCGATGAGCAGTTCTTC.

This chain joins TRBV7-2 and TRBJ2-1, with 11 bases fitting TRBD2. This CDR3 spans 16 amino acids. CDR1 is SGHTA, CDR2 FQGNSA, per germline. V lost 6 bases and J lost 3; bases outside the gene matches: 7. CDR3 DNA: TGTGCCAGCAGTCGACTAGCGGGGACAGGCTACAATGAGCAGTTCTTC. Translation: CASSRLAGTGYNEQFF.

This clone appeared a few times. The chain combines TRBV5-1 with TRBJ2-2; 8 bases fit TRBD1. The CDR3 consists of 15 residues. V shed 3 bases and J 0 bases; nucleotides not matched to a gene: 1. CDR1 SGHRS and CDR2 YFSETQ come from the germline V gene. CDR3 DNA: TGCGCCAGCAGCTCGACAGGGGCGAACACCGGGGAGCTGTTTTTT. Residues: CASSSTGANTGELFF.

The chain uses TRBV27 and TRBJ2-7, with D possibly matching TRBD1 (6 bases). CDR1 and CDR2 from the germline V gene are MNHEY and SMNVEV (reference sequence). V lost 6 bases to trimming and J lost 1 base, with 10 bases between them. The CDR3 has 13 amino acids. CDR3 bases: TGTGCCAGCAGCCAAGGACAGTCCTACGAGCAGTACTTC. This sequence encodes CASSQGQSYEQYF.

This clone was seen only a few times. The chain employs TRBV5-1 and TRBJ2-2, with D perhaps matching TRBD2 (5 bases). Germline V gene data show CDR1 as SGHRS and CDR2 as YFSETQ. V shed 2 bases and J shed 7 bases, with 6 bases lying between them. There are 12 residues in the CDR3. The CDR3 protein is CASSLTSGELFF. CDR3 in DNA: TGCGCCAGCAGCTTAACTAGCGGGGAGCTGTTTTTT.

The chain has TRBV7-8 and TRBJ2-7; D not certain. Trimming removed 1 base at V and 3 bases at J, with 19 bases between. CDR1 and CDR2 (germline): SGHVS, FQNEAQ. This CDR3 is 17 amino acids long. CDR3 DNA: TGTGCCAGCAGCTTAGAGGTGGCAGTGGGCCACCTCTACGAGCAGTACTTC. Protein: CASSLEVAVGHLYEQYF.

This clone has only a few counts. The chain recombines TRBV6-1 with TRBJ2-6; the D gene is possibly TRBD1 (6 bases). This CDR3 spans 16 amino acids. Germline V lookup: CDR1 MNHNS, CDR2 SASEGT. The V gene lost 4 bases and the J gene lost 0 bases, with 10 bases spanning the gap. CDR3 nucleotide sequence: TGTGCCAGCAGTGCACAGGGCCCCTCTGGGGCCAACGTCCTGACTTTC. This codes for CASSAQGPSGANVLTF.

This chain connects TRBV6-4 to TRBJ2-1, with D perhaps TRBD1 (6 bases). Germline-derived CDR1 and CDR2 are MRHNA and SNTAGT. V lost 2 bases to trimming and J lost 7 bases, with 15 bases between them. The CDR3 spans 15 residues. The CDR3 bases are TGTGCCAGCAGTGACAGGGCAGGGACAATGAATGAGCAGTTCTTC. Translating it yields CASSDRAGTMNEQFF.

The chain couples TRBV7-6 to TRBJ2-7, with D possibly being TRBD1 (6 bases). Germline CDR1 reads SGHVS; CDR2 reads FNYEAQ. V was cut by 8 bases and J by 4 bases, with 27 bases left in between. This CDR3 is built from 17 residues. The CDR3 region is CASPEPIFWDTSYEQYF. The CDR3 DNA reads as TGTGCCAGCCCCGAGCCGATATTTTGGGACACTTCATACGAGCAGTACTTC.

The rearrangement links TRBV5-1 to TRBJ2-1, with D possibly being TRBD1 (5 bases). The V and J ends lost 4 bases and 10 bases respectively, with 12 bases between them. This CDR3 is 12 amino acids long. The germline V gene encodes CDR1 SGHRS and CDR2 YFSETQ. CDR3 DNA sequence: TGCGCCAGCAGCCAAACGACAGCCGAGCAGTTCTTC. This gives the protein CASSQTTAEQFF.

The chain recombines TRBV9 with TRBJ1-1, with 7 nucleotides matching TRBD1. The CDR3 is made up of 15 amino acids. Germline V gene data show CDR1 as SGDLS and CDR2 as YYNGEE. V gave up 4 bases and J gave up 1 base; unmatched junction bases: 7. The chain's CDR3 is CASSPGQPGNTEAFF. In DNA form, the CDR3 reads TGTGCCAGCAGCCCGGGACAGCCGGGGAACACTGAAGCTTTCTTT.

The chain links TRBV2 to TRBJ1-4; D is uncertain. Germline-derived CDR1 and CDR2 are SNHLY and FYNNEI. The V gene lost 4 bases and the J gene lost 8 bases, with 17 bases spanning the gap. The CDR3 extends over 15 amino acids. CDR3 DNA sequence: TGTGCCAGCAGTGTTAATCCCCGGGAGTTAGAAAAACTGTTTTTT. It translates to CASSVNPRELEKLFF.